This TCR beta chain stems from a study of cytomegalovirus exposure and HLA in healthy donors. The CDR3 contains 16 residues. V lost 0 bases to trimming and J lost 5 bases, with 16 bases between them. Per the germline V gene, CDR1 is KGHSH and CDR2 is LQKENI. The PCR was carried out with 60 Vbeta primers and 13 Jbeta primers. This table comes from immunoSEQ multiplex PCR, and its TCRdb copy is limited to in-frame clones, with some not included. The data contain 130,000 or so clones, 84% of them singletons. General study points: Later on, an analysis found that several of the most significant clusters appeared to be linked to common viral pathogens, which included parvovirus B19. The study put 150 to 200 TCR beta chains on its list as cytomegalovirus-associated.

A remark on this clone: Its target is unknown.

The chain employs TRBV18 and TRBJ2-5; TRBD2 is a possible D gene (6 bases). Sample: PBMCs. The receptor's source is a young woman in good health and CMV-seropositive. The CDR3 protein is CASSPPGTHSRETQYF. Here the CDR3 DNA reads TGTGCCAGCTCACCACCCGGGACTCACTCGAGGGAGACCCAGTACTTC.